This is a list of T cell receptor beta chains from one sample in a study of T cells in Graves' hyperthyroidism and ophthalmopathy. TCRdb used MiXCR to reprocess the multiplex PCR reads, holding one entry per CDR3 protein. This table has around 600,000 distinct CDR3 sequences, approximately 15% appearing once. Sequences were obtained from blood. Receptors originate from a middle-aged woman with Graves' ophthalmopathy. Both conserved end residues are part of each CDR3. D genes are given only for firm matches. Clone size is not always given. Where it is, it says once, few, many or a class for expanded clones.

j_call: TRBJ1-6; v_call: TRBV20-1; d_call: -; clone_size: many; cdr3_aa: CSVTVGGENSPLHF; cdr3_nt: TGCAGTGTGACGGTGGGGGGGGAAAATTCACCCCTCCACTTT
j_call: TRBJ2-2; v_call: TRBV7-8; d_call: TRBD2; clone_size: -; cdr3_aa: CASSFIVASGGVNTGELFF; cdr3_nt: TGTGCCAGCAGCTTCATCGTCGCTAGCGGGGGGGTTAACACCGGGGAGCTGTTTTTT
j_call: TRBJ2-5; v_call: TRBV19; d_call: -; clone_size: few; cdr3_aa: CASSIKQTSRTQYF; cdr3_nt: TGTGCCAGTAGTATAAAACAGACCTCCAGGACCCAGTACTTC
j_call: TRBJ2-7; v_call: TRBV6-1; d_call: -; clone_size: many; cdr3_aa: CASSNERDTRSYEQYF; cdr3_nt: TGTGCCAGCAGTAACGAGAGAGACACTCGGTCCTACGAGCAGTACTTC
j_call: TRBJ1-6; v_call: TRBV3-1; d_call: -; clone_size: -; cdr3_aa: CASSLIAGQPNSPLHF; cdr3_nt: TGTGCCAGCAGCCTCATCGCCGGACAGCCAAATTCACCCCTCCACTTT
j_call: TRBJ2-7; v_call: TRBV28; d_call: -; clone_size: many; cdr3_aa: CASTRGGLSYEQYF; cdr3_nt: TGTGCCAGCACCCGAGGGGGACTTTCCTACGAGCAGTACTTC
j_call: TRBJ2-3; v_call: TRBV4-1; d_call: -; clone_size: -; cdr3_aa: CASSQEVAVRTDTQYF; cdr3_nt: TGCGCCAGCAGCCAAGAGGTGGCAGTGCGCACAGATACGCAGTATTTT
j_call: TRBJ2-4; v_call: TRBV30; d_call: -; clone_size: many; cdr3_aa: CAWSVGQGIAKNIQYF; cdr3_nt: TGTGCCTGGAGTGTAGGTCAGGGGATAGCCAAAAACATTCAGTACTTC
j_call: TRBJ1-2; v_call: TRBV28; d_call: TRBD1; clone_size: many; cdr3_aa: CASSSPGQNYGYTF; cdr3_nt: TGTGCCAGCAGTTCGCCGGGACAGAACTATGGCTACACCTTC
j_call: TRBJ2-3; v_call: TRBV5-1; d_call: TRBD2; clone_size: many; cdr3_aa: CASSSLAGGDTQYF; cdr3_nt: TGCGCCAGCAGCTCCTTAGCGGGAGGAGATACGCAGTATTTT
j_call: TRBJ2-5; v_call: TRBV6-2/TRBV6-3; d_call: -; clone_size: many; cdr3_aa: CASSYRLVETQYF; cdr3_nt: TGTGCCAGCAGTTACAGGCTAGTGGAGACCCAGTACTTC
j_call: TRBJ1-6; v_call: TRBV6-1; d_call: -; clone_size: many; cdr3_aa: CASSELGLSSPLHF; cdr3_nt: TGTGCCAGCAGTGAATTGGGGTTATCTTCACCCCTCCACTTT
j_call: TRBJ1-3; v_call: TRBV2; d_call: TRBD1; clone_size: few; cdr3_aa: CASSEARRGTGNTIYF; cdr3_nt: TGTGCCAGCAGTGAAGCGCGCAGGGGGACAGGAAACACCATATATTTT
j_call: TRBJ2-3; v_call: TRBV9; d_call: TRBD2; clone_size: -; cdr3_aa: CASSVSGRQTDTQYF; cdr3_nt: TGTGCCAGCAGCGTTAGCGGGAGACAAACAGATACGCAGTATTTT
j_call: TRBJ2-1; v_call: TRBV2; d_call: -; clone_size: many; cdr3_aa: CASSDLRQDSYNEQFF; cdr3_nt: TGTGCCAGCAGTGACCTGAGACAGGACTCCTACAATGAGCAGTTCTTC
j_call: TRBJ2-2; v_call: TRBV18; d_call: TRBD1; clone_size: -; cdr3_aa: CASSFGTGATGELFF; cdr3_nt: TGTGCCAGCTCGTTCGGAACAGGGGCCACCGGGGAGCTGTTTTTT
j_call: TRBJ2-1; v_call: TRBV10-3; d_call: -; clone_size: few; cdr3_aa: CAISEVAGSYNEQFF; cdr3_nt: TGTGCCATCAGTGAGGTTGCGGGCTCCTACAATGAGCAGTTCTTC
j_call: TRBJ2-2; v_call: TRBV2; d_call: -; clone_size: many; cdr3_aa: CASSATGELFF; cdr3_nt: TGTGCCAGCAGCGCTACCGGGGAGCTGTTTTTT
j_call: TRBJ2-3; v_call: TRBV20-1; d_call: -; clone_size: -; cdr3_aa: CSATHGGTNTDTQYF; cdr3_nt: TGCAGTGCTACCCACGGGGGAACTAACACAGATACGCAGTATTTT
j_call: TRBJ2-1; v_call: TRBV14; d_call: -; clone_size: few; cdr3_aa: CASSQEWPPFAQGGEQFF; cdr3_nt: TGTGCCAGCAGCCAAGAATGGCCGCCCTTTGCACAGGGAGGTGAGCAGTTCTTC
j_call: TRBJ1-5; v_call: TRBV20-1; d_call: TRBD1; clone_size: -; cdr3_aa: CSAADRGSNQPQHF; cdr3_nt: TGCAGTGCTGCCGACAGGGGAAGCAATCAGCCCCAGCATTTT
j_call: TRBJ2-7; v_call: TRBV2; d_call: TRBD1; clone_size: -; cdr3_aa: CASTAGTGWFEQYF; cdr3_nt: TGTGCCAGCACCGCTGGGACAGGGTGGTTCGAGCAGTACTTC